What follows are 20 T cell receptor beta chains derived from one specimen sequenced in a study of blood T cell repertoires in COVID-19. TCRdb's table, derived via immunoSEQ multiplex PCR, lists solely in-frame clones and lacks some. The sample includes about 200,000 clones, about 86% of them seen just once. The sequencing sample was made of peripheral blood. The source of these receptors is a woman in her sixties or seventies with acute or convalescent COVID-19.

This clone was recorded a few times. The gene calls are TRBV7-2 and TRBJ1-2, with TRBD1 identical over 10 bases. The V gene end was trimmed by 5 bases and the J gene end by 5 bases; junction bases not matched to a gene: 8. The CDR3 is 15 residues long. The germline V gene has CDR1 SGHTA and CDR2 FQGNSA. CDR3 coding DNA: TGTGCCAGCAGCCTGGGACAGGGGCCCTCTTATGGCTACACCTTC. This translates into CASSLGQGPSYGYTF.

In regard to this clone: This sample includes further DNA sequences coding for the same CDR3. J is TRBJ2-5 and V is TRBV7-2; the match to TRBD2 covers 7 bases. In germline, CDR1 is SGHTA, CDR2 FQGNSA. The CDR3 covers 14 residues. V shed 2 bases and J 5 bases; nucleotides not matched to a gene: 5. CDR3 sequence: CASSLWGGGETQYF. The CDR3 DNA reads TGTGCCAGCAGCTTATGGGGGGGAGGGGAGACCCAGTACTTC.

A note on this clone: Other DNA sequences in the same sample also yield this CDR3. The rearrangement joins TRBV11-2 to TRBJ1-6, with TRBD1 as a possible D gene (5 bases). The CDR3 contains 14 residues. With 1 base removed from V and 7 bases from J, the gap between germline ends came to 8 bases. The V gene's germline CDR1 is SGHAT and CDR2 FQNNGV. The CDR3 bases are TGTGCCAGCAGCTTAGGCAGGGAAAATTCACCCCTCCACTTT. Protein sequence: CASSLGRENSPLHF.

The J gene is TRBJ1-1, the V gene TRBV19, with TRBD1 matching 9 bases. V shed 4 bases, J shed 1 base, and the junction held 10 bases outside the gene matches. The CDR3 extends over 17 amino acids. Germline CDR1 LNHDA, CDR2 SQIVND (reference sequence). The CDR3 protein is CASSTGRGTGRNTEAFF. The CDR3 nucleotides are TGTGCCAGTAGTACAGGGCGGGGGACAGGGAGGAACACTGAAGCTTTCTTT.

The chain is built from TRBV11-2 and TRBJ2-7; D not certain. V dropped 5 bases and J dropped 0 bases, with 11 bases sitting between them. The CDR3 loop spans 14 amino acids. The germline V gene has CDR1 SGHAT and CDR2 FQNNGV. The CDR3, as DNA: TGTGCCAGCAGCCCCGACATGATCTCCTACGAGCAGTACTTC. Its translation: CASSPDMISYEQYF.

This sequence joins TRBV19 and TRBJ2-1, with 7 bases matching TRBD2. CDR1 is LNHDA, CDR2 SQIVND, per germline (reference sequence). This CDR3 is 15 amino acids long. V trimming: 3 bases; J trimming: 1 base; junction bases outside the gene matches: 3. The CDR3 nucleotides read TGTGCCAGTAGTATCACTAGCGCGTCCTACAATGAGCAGTTCTTC. It is translated as CASSITSASYNEQFF.

This clone came up a few times. The J gene is TRBJ1-1, the V gene TRBV5-6; D may be TRBD1 (6 bases). Trimming removed 3 bases at V and 11 bases at J, with 11 bases between. This CDR3 has 11 amino acids. The germline V gene encodes CDR1 SGHDT and CDR2 YYEEEE. The chain's CDR3 is CASSSGVGAFF. CDR3 nucleotides: TGTGCCAGCAGCTCAGGGGTAGGGGCTTTCTTT.

This chain connects TRBV19 to TRBJ2-3; tentative D call: TRBD2 (5 bases). Per germline, CDR1 LNHDA and CDR2 SQIVND (reference sequence). V gave up 4 bases and J gave up 4 bases, with 12 bases separating them. CDR3 size: 14 residues. CDR3: CASSKTSSADTQYF. The DNA of the CDR3 is TGTGCCAGTAGTAAAACTAGTTCTGCAGATACGCAGTATTTT.

This clone appeared a few times. The CDR3 coding sequence is TGTGCCAGCAGCGTACGGCAGTCTGGGGGGTCCGGCACCGGGGAGCTGTTTTTT. Protein sequence: CASSVRQSGGSGTGELFF. This chain links TRBV9 with TRBJ2-2, with D perhaps TRBD2 (6 bases). CDR3 length: 18 amino acids. Germline CDR1 is SGDLS and CDR2 is YYNGEE. Trimming cost V 1 base and J 4 bases, with 20 bases left between them.

The chain recombines TRBV3-1 (or the pseudogene TRBV3-2) with TRBJ1-3; TRBD1 is a possible D gene (5 bases). The V end was cut by 4 bases, the J end by 4 bases, with 11 bases between. Germline V CDR1 and CDR2: LGHDT, YNNKEL (reference sequence). The CDR3 runs 14 residues. The CDR3 loop is CASSLIREGNTIYF. Written as DNA, the CDR3 is TGTGCCAGCAGCCTCATCAGGGAAGGAAACACCATATATTTT.

CDR3 DNA: TGTGCCAGCGGTCCGGGCGGGAGGGAGTCCTACGAGCAGTACTTC. Amino acid sequence: CASGPGGRESYEQYF. V usage is TRBV7-2 and J usage is TRBJ2-7; the match to TRBD2 covers 9 bases. The junction had 9 bases not matched to a gene; V was cut back by 8 bases and J by 1 base. CDR3 length equals 15 residues. Germline CDR1 SGHTA, CDR2 FQGNSA.

This rearrangement joins TRBV11-2 to TRBJ1-6; perhaps TRBD1 as D (5 bases). The CDR3 runs to 16 residues. Trimming left V 5 bases short and J 6 bases short, with 17 bases between. Germline CDR1 reads SGHAT; CDR2 reads FQNNGV. The CDR3 bases are TGTGCCAGCAGCCCTACGAGGGGACTCGGTAATTCACCCCTCCACTTT. Encoded protein: CASSPTRGLGNSPLHF.

The chain has TRBV11-2 and TRBJ1-5, with D perhaps matching TRBD1 (6 bases). Trimming removed 5 bases at V and 0 bases at J, with 11 bases between. Germline-derived CDR1 and CDR2 are SGHAT and FQNNGV. This CDR3 contains 15 residues. The CDR3 is CASSRDINSNQPQHF. For the CDR3, the DNA is TGTGCCAGCAGCCGGGACATCAATAGCAATCAGCCCCAGCATTTT.

V is TRBV5-1 and J is TRBJ2-7, with 9 bases matching TRBD2. V shed 0 bases and J 3 bases; nucleotides not matched to a gene: 4. The CDR3 consists of 15 residues. Germline V gene sequence: CDR1 SGHRS, CDR2 YFSETQ. The CDR3 protein is CASSLVPSGDYEQYF. The CDR3, as DNA: TGCGCCAGCAGCTTGGTCCCTAGCGGGGACTACGAGCAGTACTTC.

The chain is built from TRBV4-1 and TRBJ1-5, with 10 positions matching TRBD1. The CDR3 runs to 17 residues. V lost 2 bases to trimming and J lost 2 bases; unmatched junction nucleotides: 6. Germline-derived CDR1 and CDR2 are MGHRA and YSYEKL. The CDR3 sequence: CASSQRGTGEGNQPQHF. CDR3 DNA: TGCGCCAGCAGCCAACGAGGGACAGGGGAAGGCAATCAGCCCCAGCATTTT.

This rearrangement joins TRBV28 to TRBJ1-3; a weak D match, TRBD1 (6 bases). The CDR3 totals 15 residues. Trimming removed 7 bases from V and 4 bases from J, with 17 bases in between. CDR1 is MDHEN and CDR2 is SYDVKM in the germline V gene. CDR3 sequence reads: CASTPGGRRGNTIYF. The CDR3 DNA is TGTGCCAGCACTCCCGGGGGGCGTAGAGGAAACACCATATATTTT.

The gene calls are TRBV4-1 and TRBJ2-3; the D gene is possibly TRBD2 (6 bases). This CDR3 has 16 residues. Per the germline V gene, CDR1 is MGHRA and CDR2 is YSYEKL. V lost 0 bases and J lost 4, with 14 bases in between. CDR3 sequence reads: CASSQDASALSDTQYF. CDR3 coding DNA: TGCGCCAGCAGCCAAGACGCTAGCGCGTTATCAGATACGCAGTATTTT.

V usage is TRBV5-1 and J usage is TRBJ2-7, with 7 bases lining up with TRBD1. Germline trimming cut 4 bases from V and 4 bases from J; bases unmatched to any gene: 8. Per the germline V gene, CDR1 is SGHRS and CDR2 is YFSETQ. The CDR3 runs to 14 residues. The CDR3 nucleotides are TGCGCCAGCAGCGCACAGGGGATCCAGTACGAGCAGTACTTC. Protein product: CASSAQGIQYEQYF.

V usage is TRBV6-5 and J usage is TRBJ1-6; D is undetermined. Trimming cost V 2 bases and J 10 bases, with 9 bases left between them. This CDR3 has 13 residues. In germline, CDR1 is MNHEY, CDR2 SVGAGI. The CDR3 protein is CASSYERLSPLHF. The CDR3 DNA reads as TGTGCCAGCAGTTACGAGCGGCTATCACCCCTCCACTTT.

The rearrangement uses TRBV28 and TRBJ1-2; 10 bases are shared with TRBD1. Germline V gene data show CDR1 as MDHEN and CDR2 as SYDVKM. The junction had 7 bases not matched to a gene; V was cut back by 4 bases and J by 5 bases. This CDR3 comprises 15 residues. CDR3 in DNA: TGTGCCAGCAGTTATGGACAGGGGGATGTTTATGGCTACACCTTC. Protein product: CASSYGQGDVYGYTF.